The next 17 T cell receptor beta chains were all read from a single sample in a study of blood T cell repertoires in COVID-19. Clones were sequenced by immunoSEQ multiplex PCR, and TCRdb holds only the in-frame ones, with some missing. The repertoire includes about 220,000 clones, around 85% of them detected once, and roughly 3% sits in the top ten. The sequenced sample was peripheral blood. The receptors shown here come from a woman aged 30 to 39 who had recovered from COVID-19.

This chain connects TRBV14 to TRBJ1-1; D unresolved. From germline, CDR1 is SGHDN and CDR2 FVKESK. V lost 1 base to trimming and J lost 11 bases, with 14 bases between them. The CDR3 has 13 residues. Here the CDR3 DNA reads TGTGCCAGCAGCCAAGGAATCGCAACGGGGGCTTTCTTT. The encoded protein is CASSQGIATGAFF.

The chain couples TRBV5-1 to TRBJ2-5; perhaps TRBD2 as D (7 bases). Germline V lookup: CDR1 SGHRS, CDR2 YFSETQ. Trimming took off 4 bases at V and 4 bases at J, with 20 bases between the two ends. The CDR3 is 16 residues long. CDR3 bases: TGCGCCAGCAGCCCCCAGGGCGGGGGCCGGGGAGAGACCCAGTACTTC. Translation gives CASSPQGGGRGETQYF.

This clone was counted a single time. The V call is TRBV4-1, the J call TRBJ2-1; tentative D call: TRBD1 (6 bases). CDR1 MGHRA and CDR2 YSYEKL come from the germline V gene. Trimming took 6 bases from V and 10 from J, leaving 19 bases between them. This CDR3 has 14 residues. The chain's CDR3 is CASRDRTKYDEQFF. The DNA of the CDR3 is TGCGCCAGCAGGGACAGAACAAAATATGACGAGCAGTTCTTC.

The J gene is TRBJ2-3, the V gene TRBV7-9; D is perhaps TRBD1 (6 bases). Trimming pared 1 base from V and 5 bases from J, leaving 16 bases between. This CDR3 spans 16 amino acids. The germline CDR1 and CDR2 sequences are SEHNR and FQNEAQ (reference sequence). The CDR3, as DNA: TGTGCCAGCAGCTTAGGTGTGGGGGCCCCTGAAGATACGCAGTATTTT. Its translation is CASSLGVGAPEDTQYF.

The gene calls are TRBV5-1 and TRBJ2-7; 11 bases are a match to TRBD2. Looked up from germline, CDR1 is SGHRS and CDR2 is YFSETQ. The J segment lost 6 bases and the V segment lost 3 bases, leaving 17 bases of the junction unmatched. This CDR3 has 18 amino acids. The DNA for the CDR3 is TGCGCCAGCAGCTCGAGGAGTCGACTAGCGGGGAGTGGTTCCGAGCAGTACTTC. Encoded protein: CASSSRSRLAGSGSEQYF.

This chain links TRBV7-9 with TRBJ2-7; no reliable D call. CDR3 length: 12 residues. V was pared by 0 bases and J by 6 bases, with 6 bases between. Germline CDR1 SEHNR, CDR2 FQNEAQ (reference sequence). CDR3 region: CASSLAGSEQYF. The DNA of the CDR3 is TGTGCCAGCAGCTTAGCTGGTAGCGAGCAGTACTTC.

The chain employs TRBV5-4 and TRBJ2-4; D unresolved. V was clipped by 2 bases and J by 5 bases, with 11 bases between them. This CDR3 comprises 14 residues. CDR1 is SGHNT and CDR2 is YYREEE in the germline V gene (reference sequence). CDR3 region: CASSLDSGENIQYF. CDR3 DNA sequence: TGTGCCAGCAGCTTAGACTCGGGTGAAAACATTCAGTACTTC.

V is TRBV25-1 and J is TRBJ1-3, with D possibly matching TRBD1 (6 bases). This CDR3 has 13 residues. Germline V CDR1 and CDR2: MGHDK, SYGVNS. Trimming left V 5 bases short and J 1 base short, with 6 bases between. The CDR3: CASSQGSGNTIYF. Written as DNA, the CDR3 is TGTGCCAGCAGTCAGGGGTCTGGAAACACCATATATTTT.

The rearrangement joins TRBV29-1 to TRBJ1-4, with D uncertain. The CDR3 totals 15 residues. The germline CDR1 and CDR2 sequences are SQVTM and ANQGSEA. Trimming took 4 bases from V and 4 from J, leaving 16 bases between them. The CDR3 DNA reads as TGCAGCGTTGCCACGTCCGGGAAAGTTAATGAAAAACTGTTTTTT. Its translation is CSVATSGKVNEKLFF. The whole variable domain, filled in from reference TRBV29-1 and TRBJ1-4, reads SAVISQKPSRDICQRGTSLTIQCQVDSQVTMMFWYRQQPGQSLTLIATANQGSEATYESGFVIDKFPISRPNLTFSTLTVSNMSPEDSSIYLCSVATSGKVNEKLFFGSGTQLSVL.

CDR3 in amino acids: CASSWIGGSTDTQYF. CDR3 nucleotide sequence: TGTGCCAGCAGCTGGATCGGGGGGAGCACAGATACGCAGTATTTT. The V gene is TRBV5-4, the J gene TRBJ2-3, with 7 bases identical to TRBD2. Germline CDR1 SGHNT, CDR2 YYREEE (reference sequence). V dropped 3 bases and J dropped 0; count of bases not matched to a gene: 4. The length of the CDR3 is 15 residues. Combining the CDR3 with reference TRBV5-4 and TRBJ2-3 gives the whole variable domain ETGVTQSPTHLIKTRGQQVTLRCSSQSGHNTVSWYQQALGQGPQFIFQYYREEENGRGNFPPRFSGLQFPNYSSELNVNALELDDSALYLCASSWIGGSTDTQYFGPGTRLTVL.

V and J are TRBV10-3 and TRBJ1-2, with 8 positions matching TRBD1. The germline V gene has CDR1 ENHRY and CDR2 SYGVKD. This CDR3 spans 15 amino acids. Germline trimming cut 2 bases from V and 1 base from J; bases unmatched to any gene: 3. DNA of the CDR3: TGTGCCATCAGTGAGGGGACAGGATTTAACTATGGCTACACCTTC. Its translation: CAISEGTGFNYGYTF.

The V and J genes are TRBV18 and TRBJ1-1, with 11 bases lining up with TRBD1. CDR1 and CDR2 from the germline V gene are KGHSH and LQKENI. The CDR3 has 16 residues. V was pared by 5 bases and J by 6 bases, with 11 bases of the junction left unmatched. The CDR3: CASSEKQRTGGPEAFF. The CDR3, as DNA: TGTGCCAGCTCAGAGAAACAAAGGACAGGGGGCCCTGAAGCTTTCTTT.

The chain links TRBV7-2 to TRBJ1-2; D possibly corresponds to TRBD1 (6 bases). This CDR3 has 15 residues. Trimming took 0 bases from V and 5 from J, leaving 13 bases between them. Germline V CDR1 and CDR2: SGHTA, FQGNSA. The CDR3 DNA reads TGTGCCAGCAGCTTAGCGAGTTCGACAGGTTATGGCTACACCTTC. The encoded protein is CASSLASSTGYGYTF. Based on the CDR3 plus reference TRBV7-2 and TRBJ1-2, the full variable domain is GAGVSQSPSNKVTEKGKDVELRCDPISGHTALYWYRQSLGQGLEFLIYFQGNSAPDKSGLPSDRFSAERTGGSVSTLTIQRTQQEDSAVYLCASSLASSTGYGYTFGSGTRLTVV.

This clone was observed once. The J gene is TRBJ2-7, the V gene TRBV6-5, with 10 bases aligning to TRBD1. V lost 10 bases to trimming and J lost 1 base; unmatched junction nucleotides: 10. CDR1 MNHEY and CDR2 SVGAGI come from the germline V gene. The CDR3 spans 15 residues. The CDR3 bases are TGTGCCACGCTCTGGGACAGGGGATTGTCCTACGAGCAGTACTTC. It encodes CATLWDRGLSYEQYF.

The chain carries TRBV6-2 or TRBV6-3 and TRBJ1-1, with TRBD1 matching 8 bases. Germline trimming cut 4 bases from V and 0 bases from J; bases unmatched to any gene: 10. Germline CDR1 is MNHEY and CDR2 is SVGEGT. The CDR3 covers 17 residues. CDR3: CASSSVGQGNMNTEAFF. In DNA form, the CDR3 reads TGTGCCAGCAGTTCCGTCGGACAGGGTAACATGAACACTGAAGCTTTCTTT.

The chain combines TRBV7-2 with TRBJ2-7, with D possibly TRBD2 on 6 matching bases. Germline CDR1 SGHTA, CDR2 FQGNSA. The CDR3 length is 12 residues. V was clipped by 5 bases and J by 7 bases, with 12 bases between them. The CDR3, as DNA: TGTGCCAGCAGCCTATCACGGGGGGAGCAGTACTTC. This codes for CASSLSRGEQYF.

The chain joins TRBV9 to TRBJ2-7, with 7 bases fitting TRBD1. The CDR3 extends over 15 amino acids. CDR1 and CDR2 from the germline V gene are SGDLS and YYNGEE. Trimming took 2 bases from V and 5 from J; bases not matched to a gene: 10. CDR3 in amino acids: CASSVRQGFMDEQYF. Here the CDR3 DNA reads TGTGCCAGCAGCGTCCGACAGGGTTTTATGGACGAGCAGTACTTC. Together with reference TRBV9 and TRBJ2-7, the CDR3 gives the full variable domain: DSGVTQTPKHLITATGQRVTLRCSPRSGDLSVYWYQQSLDQGLQFLIQYYNGEERAKGNILERFSAQQFPDLHSELNLSSLELGDSALYFCASSVRQGFMDEQYFGPGTRLTVT.